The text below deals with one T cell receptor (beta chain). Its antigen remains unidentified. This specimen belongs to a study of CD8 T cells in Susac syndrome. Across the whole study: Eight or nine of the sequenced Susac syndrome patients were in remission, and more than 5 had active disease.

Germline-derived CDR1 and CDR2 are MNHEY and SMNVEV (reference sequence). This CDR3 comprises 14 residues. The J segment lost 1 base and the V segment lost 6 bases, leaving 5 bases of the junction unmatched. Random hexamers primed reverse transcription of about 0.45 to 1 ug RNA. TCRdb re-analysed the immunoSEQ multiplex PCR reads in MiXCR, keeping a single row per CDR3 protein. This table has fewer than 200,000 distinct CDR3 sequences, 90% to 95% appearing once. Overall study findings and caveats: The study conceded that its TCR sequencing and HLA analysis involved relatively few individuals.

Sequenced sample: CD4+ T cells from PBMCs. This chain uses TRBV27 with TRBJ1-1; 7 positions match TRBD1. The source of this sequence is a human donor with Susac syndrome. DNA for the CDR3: TGTGCCAGCAGGGTTGACAGGGAGAACACTGAAGCTTTCTTT. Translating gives CASRVDRENTEAFF.